This T cell receptor (beta chain) was sequenced for a study of response to subunit inactivated influenza vaccine. CDR3 length: 14 residues. MiXCR was run by TCRdb on the RT-PCR reads, yielding one entry per CDR3 protein. This sample has 600,000 to 700,000 distinct CDR3 sequences; around 15% occur once, and the top ten carry 7.5% to 8%. This chain connects TRBV21-1 to TRBJ1-6; TRBD1 is taken as the D call from the table, unchecked against the DNA. TRBV21-1 is a recognized pseudogene. The sequence derives from a man aged 45 to 65 who received an inactivated influenza vaccine. The starting material was PBMCs from blood, obtained around two weeks before vaccination. Here the CDR3 DNA reads TGTGCCAGCAGAACGGGGCGACTTAATTCACCCCTCCACTTT. Translated: CASRTGRLNSPLHF.